One T cell receptor beta chain is described in this entry. The antigen remains unidentified. The data belong to a study of cytomegalovirus exposure and HLA in healthy donors. Study at large: Genetic ancestry analysis placed around 76% of the 400 or so donors that were genotyped in the Caucasian-associated cluster. General study findings and limits: CMV antigen specificity was confirmed in vitro for a few CMV-associated chains.

The CDR3 spans 14 residues. CDR1 is MNHEY, CDR2 SMNVEV, per germline (reference sequence). Trimming removed 6 bases from V and 4 bases from J; junction bases left unmatched: 4. It was with 60 Vbeta and 13 Jbeta primers that the PCR ran. The method was immunoSEQ multiplex PCR; TCRdb's version includes in-frame clones alone and lacks a portion of them. The sample has about 120,000 clones; roughly 70% are singletons. The chain uses TRBV27 and TRBJ1-5; 9 bases fit TRBD1. Sequencing input: PBMCs. This receptor was identified in a woman under 30 in good health and CMV-seronegative. CDR3 nucleotides: TGTGCCAGCAGGGGGGACAGGGAAAATCAGCCCCAGCATTTT. Encoded protein: CASRGDRENQPQHF.